A selection of T cell receptor beta chains follows, all from one sample in a study of cytomegalovirus exposure and HLA in healthy donors. Libraries were prepared by immunoSEQ multiplex PCR; TCRdb keeps only in-frame clonotypes and omits some of them. The sample carries 120,000 or so clones, around three fifths recorded once. Sequencing was done on a sample of PBMCs. These receptors were obtained from a woman aged 35 to 49 in good health and CMV-seropositive. Each CDR3 is given with its conserved first and last residue. Fields, in order: J gene, CDR3 length, V gene, clone size, D gene, CDR3 protein, CDR3 DNA. D genes are given only for firm matches. Not every row has a clone size; where given, it reads once, few, many or a size class.

TRBJ1-1	14	TRBV7-9	.	TRBD1	CASSDGQGDTEAFF	TGTGCCAGCAGCGACGGACAGGGCGACACTGAAGCTTTCTTT
TRBJ1-3	16	TRBV4-2	.	.	CASSQDGQGTGNTIYF	TGTGCCAGCAGCCAAGATGGTCAGGGTACTGGAAACACCATATATTTT
TRBJ1-4	14	TRBV9	.	.	CASSLRGGDEKLFF	TGTGCCAGCAGCCTCCGGGGGGGTGACGAAAAACTGTTTTTT
TRBJ2-7	13	TRBV15	few	TRBD1	CATSRGGGDEQYF	TGTGCCACCAGCAGAGGAGGGGGCGACGAGCAGTACTTC
TRBJ2-7	14	TRBV6-5	.	TRBD2	CASRPGLVGREQYF	TGTGCCAGCAGACCTGGACTAGTTGGGCGCGAGCAGTACTTC
TRBJ1-2	14	TRBV11-3	.	.	CASSSQGTGDGYTF	TGTGCCAGCAGCTCCCAAGGGACTGGGGATGGCTACACCTTC
TRBJ1-1	17	TRBV27	.	.	CASSLSNPGHMNTEAFF	TGTGCCAGCAGTTTATCTAACCCCGGACATATGAACACTGAAGCTTTCTTT
TRBJ2-5	14	TRBV10-1	.	.	CASSEGGRQETQYF	TGCGCCAGCAGTGAGGGGGGCCGGCAAGAGACCCAGTACTTC
TRBJ1-2	14	TRBV12-5	.	.	CASGANGTPYGYTF	TGTGCTAGTGGTGCAAACGGGACACCCTATGGCTACACCTTC
TRBJ1-6	13	TRBV30	.	TRBD1	CAWRTGGISPLHF	TGTGCCTGGCGGACAGGGGGCATTTCACCCCTCCACTTT
TRBJ1-2	14	TRBV11-1	.	.	CASSLEDSNYGYTF	TGTGCCAGCAGCTTGGAGGACTCTAACTATGGCTACACCTTC
TRBJ2-4	17	TRBV28	.	TRBD1	CASSPQTGQITKNIQYF	TGTGCCAGCAGTCCTCAGACAGGGCAGATAACCAAAAACATTCAGTACTTC
TRBJ2-5	15	TRBV4-2	.	TRBD2	CASSRLAGGVETQYF	TGTGCCAGCAGCCGTCTAGCGGGGGGGGTGGAGACCCAGTACTTC
TRBJ2-7	15	TRBV5-1	once	TRBD1	CASSSGTGGSYEQYF	TGCGCCAGCAGCTCCGGGACAGGGGGCTCCTACGAGCAGTACTTC
TRBJ1-5	13	TRBV7-8	few	.	CASSLERAQPQHF	TGTGCCAGCAGCTTAGAGAGGGCTCAGCCCCAGCATTTT
TRBJ2-5	14	TRBV2	.	TRBD1	CASVRTGGQETQYF	TGTGCCAGTGTAAGGACAGGGGGGCAAGAGACCCAGTACTTC
TRBJ1-5	15	TRBV5-1	once	.	CASSLGGDSNQPQHF	TGCGCCAGCAGCTTGGGAGGAGATAGCAATCAGCCCCAGCATTTT
TRBJ2-2	18	TRBV10-3	few	TRBD2	CAISEPQSSGRRTGELFF	TGTGCCATCAGTGAGCCCCAGAGTAGCGGGAGGCGCACCGGGGAGCTGTTTTTT
TRBJ2-2	13	TRBV28	few	TRBD2	CASRTSWNGELFF	TGTGCCAGCAGGACTAGCTGGAACGGGGAGCTGTTTTTT
TRBJ2-1	15	TRBV21-1	few	.	CASSKDGGPSNEQFF	TGTGCCAGCAGCAAAGACGGGGGGCCGAGCAATGAGCAGTTCTTC
TRBJ1-5	14	TRBV6-1	few	TRBD1	CASSEADRGQPQHF	TGTGCCAGCAGTGAAGCTGACAGGGGCCAGCCCCAGCATTTT
TRBJ2-3	15	TRBV7-7	few	TRBD2	CASSRSSGSADTQYF	TGTGCTAGCAGCCGGAGTAGCGGGAGTGCAGATACGCAGTATTTT
TRBJ2-7	11	TRBV5-1	.	.	CASSENYEQYF	TGCGCCAGCAGCGAGAACTACGAGCAGTACTTC
TRBJ1-3	17	TRBV18	.	.	CASSPGARGGSGNTIYF	TGTGCCAGCTCACCGGGAGCCAGGGGCGGCTCTGGAAACACCATATATTTT
TRBJ1-5	14	TRBV28	.	.	CASTGAGVSQPQHF	TGTGCCAGCACCGGAGCAGGGGTGAGTCAGCCCCAGCATTTT
TRBJ1-2	15	TRBV7-9	.	TRBD1	CASSFSGTGGAGYTF	TGTGCCAGCAGCTTCTCCGGGACAGGGGGCGCCGGCTACACCTTC
TRBJ2-1	14	TRBV29-1	.	TRBD2	CSVGASGRTNEQFF	TGCAGCGTTGGTGCCAGCGGGAGAACCAATGAGCAGTTCTTC
TRBJ2-2	19	TRBV7-9	.	TRBD2	CASSPRRLAGGTNTGELFF	TGTGCCAGCAGCCCCCGCCGTCTAGCGGGGGGAACGAACACCGGGGAGCTGTTTTTT
TRBJ1-6	16	TRBV6-5	.	.	CASSYSSGLMRAPLHF	TGTGCCAGCAGTTACTCGTCCGGCCTTATGAGGGCACCCCTCCACTTT
TRBJ2-1	13	TRBV29-1	.	TRBD2	CSVGETSGNEQFF	TGCAGCGTTGGGGAGACTAGCGGAAATGAGCAGTTCTTC
TRBJ2-1	15	TRBV6-5	few	.	CASRMDRLTNNEQFF	TGTGCCAGCAGAATGGACAGACTTACTAACAATGAGCAGTTCTTC